Described below is a single T cell receptor beta chain sequence and its context. This clone was picked up a small number of times. This clone's antigen is unknown. No base quality information exists; no much larger clone differs at one position. Enrolling through a virtual design, the prospective study's participants ranged in age from roughly 18 to 95 years and lived across 20 to 25 United States geographic areas. To assign participants to cohorts, the prospective study relied on clinical history that participants themselves reported in a screening survey and a study questionnaire. ImmuneRACE Cohort 3 recovered participants were defined by two consecutive negative NP/OP PCR tests, healthcare professional clearance, or symptom resolution. Mobile phlebotomists in the prospective study collected whole blood, serum and a nasopharyngeal or oropharyngeal swab from every participant. Additional blood draws and questionnaires over an approximately two-month period could optionally be provided by prospective study participants. Before DNA extraction, blood samples from the prospective study were shipped at room temperature or frozen.

The immunoSEQ Assay, a bias-controlled multiplex PCR, was used to amplify TCRbeta CDR3 regions from genomic DNA. The source study handled its data this way. The number of nucleated cells in each sample was estimated from the amplification of reference gene primers within the assay. To quantify the absolute abundance of each unique TCRbeta CDR3 rearrangement, sequence reads were collapsed and filtered. For each sample, productive Simpson clonality was calculated as the square root of Simpson's diversity index across productive rearrangements. TCRdb took over this immuneACCESS table, retaining in-frame rearrangements with V and J assigned. Such tables are incomplete; in checked studies, under half of the missing clones stem from an unresolved V gene, and the remainder is unexplained. The V and J calls and clone size are taken from that table; D and trimming were inferred from the DNA. This sample has 150,000 or so clones in its table, and about nine tenths of those were observed once. Less than 4.5% of the sample comes from the top ten.

The data belong to a study of blood T cell repertoires in COVID-19 (TCRdb year 2020). General notes on the study: Samples covering the acute and convalescent phases of COVID-19 were provided by collaborators in the United States, Italy and Spain. The material from the prospective study consisted of cDNA or gDNA derived from T cells, B-cell-depleted T cells, or PBMCs. Subjects who had been exposed to COVID-19, were actively infected with it, or had recovered from it provided the deeply sampled blood TCRbeta repertoires that made up the dataset. The repertoires were released in a freely available public database intended as a resource for research on the immune response to SARS-CoV-2. The samples were drawn from the first 160 participants of the ongoing ImmuneRACE study and from under 1,500 subjects provided by 6 global collaborators. The sample metadata nearly always contained a de-identified subject ID, COVID-19 status, age in years and sex. Where HLA class I and class II types were available, the types were taken from metadata supplied by the sample provider, not from assay-based typing. The full study reports these points: The amount of clinical and demographic metadata varied by source and participant and was provided uncurated.

Trimming removed 6 bases from V and 2 bases from J; the gene matches leave 1 base unexplained. The CDR3 has 12 amino acids, counting the end cysteine and phenylalanine. CDR3 DNA only is kept here, 36 bases in frame from base 1. The germline V gene gives CDR1 as SQVTM and CDR2 as ANQGSEA. Sequenced sample: PBMCs or T cells enriched from blood (not recorded which). The sequence was collected from a man aged 45 to 65 who had recovered from COVID-19. The chain is assembled from TRBV29-1 and TRBJ1-2; 9 central nucleotides agree with TRBD1. The CDR3 region: CSVGTGNYGYTF. Read as DNA, the sequence is TGCAGCGTGGGGACAGGGAACTATGGCTACACCTTC.